This entry features one T cell receptor (beta chain) sequence. Its antigen is currently unknown. The data stem from a study of T cell responses to AZD1222 COVID-19 vaccine. The CDR3 runs to 14 residues. V dropped 4 bases and J dropped 7 bases, with 14 bases sitting between them. CDR1 is LGHDT and CDR2 is YNNKEL in the germline V gene (reference sequence). The method was immunoSEQ multiplex PCR; TCRdb's version includes in-frame clones alone and lacks a portion of them. The sample holds 140,000 to 150,000 clones; about 92% are singletons and the top ten take less than 15%. Study results and limitations: In a largely white British group with more females than males, clonal diversity was possibly underestimated.

The receptor's source is an adult who had recovered from COVID-19. The sequencing used peripheral blood, collected after recovery from COVID-19. The chain joins TRBV3-1 (or the pseudogene TRBV3-2) to TRBJ1-5, with D possibly being TRBD1 (5 bases). The CDR3 here is CASSPIAGGQPQHF. CDR3 DNA sequence: TGTGCCAGCAGCCCTATAGCGGGGGGACAGCCCCAGCATTTT.